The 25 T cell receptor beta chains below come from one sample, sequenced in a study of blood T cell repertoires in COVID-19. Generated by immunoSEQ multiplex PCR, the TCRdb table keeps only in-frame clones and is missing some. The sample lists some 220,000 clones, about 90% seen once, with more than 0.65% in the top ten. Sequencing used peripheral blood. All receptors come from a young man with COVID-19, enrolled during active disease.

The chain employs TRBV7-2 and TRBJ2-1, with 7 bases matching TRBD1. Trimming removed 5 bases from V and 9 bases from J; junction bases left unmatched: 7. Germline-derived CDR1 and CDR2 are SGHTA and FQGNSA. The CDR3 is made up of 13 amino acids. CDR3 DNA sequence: TGTGCCAGCAGCAAACAGGGGCTTAGTGAGCAGTTCTTC. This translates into CASSKQGLSEQFF.

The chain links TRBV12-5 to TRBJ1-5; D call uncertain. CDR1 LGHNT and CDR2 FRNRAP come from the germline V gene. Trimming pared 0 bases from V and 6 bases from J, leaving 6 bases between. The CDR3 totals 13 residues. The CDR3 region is CASGLVLGQPQHF. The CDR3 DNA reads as TGTGCTAGTGGTTTGGTACTTGGTCAGCCCCAGCATTTT.

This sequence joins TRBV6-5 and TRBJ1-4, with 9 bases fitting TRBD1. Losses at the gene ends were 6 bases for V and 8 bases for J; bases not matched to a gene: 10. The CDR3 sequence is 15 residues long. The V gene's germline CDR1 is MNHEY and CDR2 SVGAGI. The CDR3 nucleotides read TGTGCCAGCAGAACTACGGGACAGGGTAACGAAAAACTGTTTTTT. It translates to CASRTTGQGNEKLFF.

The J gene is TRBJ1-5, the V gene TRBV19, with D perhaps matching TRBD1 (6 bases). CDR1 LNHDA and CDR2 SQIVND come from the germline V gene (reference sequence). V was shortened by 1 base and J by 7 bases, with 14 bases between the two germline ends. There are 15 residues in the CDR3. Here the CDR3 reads CASSIGRGDQQPQHF. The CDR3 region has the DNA TGTGCCAGTAGTATAGGCAGGGGAGATCAGCAGCCCCAGCATTTT.

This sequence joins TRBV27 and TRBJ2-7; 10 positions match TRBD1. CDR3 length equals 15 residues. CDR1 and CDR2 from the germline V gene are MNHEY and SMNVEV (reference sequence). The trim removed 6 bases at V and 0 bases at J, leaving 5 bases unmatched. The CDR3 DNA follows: TGTGCCAGCAGCCCCGACAGGGGGCCCTCCTACGAGCAGTACTTC. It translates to CASSPDRGPSYEQYF.

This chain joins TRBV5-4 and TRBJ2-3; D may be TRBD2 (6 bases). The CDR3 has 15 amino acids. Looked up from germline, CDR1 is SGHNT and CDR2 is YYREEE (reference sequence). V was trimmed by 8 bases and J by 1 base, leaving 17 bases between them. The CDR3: CASHTGGVGTDTQYF. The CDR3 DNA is TGTGCCAGTCATACTGGCGGGGTGGGCACAGATACGCAGTATTTT.

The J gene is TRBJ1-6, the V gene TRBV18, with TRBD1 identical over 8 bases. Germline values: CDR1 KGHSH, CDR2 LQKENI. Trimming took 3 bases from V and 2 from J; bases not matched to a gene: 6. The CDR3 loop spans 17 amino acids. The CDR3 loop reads CASSPTGDRAYNSPLHF. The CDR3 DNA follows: TGTGCCAGCTCACCGACAGGGGATAGGGCCTATAATTCACCCCTCCACTTT.

CDR3 sequence reads: CASSSYNEQFF. The CDR3 DNA reads as TGTGCCAGCAGCTCATACAATGAGCAGTTCTTC. The gene calls are TRBV5-6 and TRBJ2-1; no clear D. Trimming cost V 3 bases and J 4 bases, with 2 bases left between them. This CDR3 spans 11 amino acids. Germline V gene sequence: CDR1 SGHDT, CDR2 YYEEEE.

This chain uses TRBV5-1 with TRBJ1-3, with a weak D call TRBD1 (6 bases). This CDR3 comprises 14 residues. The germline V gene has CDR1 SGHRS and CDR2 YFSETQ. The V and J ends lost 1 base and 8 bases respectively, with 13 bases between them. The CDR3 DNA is TGCGCCAGCAGCTTGTCCAGGGGCACCGACACCATATATTTT. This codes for CASSLSRGTDTIYF.

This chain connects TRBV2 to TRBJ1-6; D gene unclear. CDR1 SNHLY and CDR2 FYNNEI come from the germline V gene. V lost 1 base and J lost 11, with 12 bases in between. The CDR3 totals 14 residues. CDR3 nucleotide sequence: TGTGCCAGCAGTGAAGGCAGGCTGCCTACACCCCTCCACTTT. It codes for CASSEGRLPTPLHF.

DNA for the CDR3: TGTGCCAGCTCCCATAGCGGGGGGGCCTTGGGAGATACGCAGTATTTT. Protein: CASSHSGGALGDTQYF. The genes are TRBV18 and TRBJ2-3; 11 positions agree with TRBD2. The CDR3 length is 16 residues. Germline CDR1 KGHSH, CDR2 LQKENI. V lost 6 bases, J lost 5 bases, and 10 bases stayed unmatched.

The CDR3 spells CASSPLWRGTDTQYF. The CDR3 region has the DNA TGTGCCAGCAGCCCGCTTTGGAGGGGTACAGATACGCAGTATTTT. This chain connects TRBV7-6 to TRBJ2-3; tentative D call: TRBD2 (6 bases). The CDR3 totals 15 residues. Between the trimmed V and J ends, which lost 5 bases and 3 bases, there was a span of 15 bases. CDR1 SGHVS and CDR2 FNYEAQ come from the germline V gene.

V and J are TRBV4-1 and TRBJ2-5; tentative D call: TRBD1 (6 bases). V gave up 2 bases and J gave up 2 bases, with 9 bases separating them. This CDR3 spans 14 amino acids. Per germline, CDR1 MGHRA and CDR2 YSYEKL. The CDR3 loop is CASSQLGAQETQYF. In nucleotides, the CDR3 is TGCGCCAGCAGCCAATTGGGGGCACAAGAGACCCAGTACTTC.

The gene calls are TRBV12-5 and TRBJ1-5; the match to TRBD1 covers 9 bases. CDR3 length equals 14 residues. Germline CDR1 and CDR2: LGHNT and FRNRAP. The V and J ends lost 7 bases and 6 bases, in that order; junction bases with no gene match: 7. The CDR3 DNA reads TGTGCTAGTGCTCTGACAGGGGGGTGTCAGCCCCAGCATTTT. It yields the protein CASALTGGCQPQHF.

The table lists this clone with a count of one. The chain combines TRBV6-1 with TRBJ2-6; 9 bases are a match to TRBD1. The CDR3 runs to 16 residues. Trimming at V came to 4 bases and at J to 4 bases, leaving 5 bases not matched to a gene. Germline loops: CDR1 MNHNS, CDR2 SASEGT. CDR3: CASSGTGVLGANVLTF. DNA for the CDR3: TGTGCCAGCAGTGGGACAGGGGTTTTGGGGGCCAACGTCCTGACTTTC.

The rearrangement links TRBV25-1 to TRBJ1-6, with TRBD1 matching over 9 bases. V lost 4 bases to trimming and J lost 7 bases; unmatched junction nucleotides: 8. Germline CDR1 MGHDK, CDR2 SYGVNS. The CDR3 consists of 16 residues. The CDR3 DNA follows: TGTGCCAGCAGTGCGAACAGGGGGCTGGGGAATTCACCCCTCCACTTT. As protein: CASSANRGLGNSPLHF. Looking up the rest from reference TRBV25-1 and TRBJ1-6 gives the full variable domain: EADIYQTPRYLVIGTGKKITLECSQTMGHDKMYWYQQDPGMELHLIHYSYGVNSTEKGDLSSESTVSRIRTEHFPLTLESARPSHTSQYLCASSANRGLGNSPLHFGNGTRLTVT.

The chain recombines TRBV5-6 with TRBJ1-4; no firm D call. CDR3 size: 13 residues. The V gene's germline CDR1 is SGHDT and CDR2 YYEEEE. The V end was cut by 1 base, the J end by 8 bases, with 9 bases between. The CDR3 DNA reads TGTGCCAGCAGCTTGAACCACGCGGAAAAACTGTTTTTT. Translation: CASSLNHAEKLFF.

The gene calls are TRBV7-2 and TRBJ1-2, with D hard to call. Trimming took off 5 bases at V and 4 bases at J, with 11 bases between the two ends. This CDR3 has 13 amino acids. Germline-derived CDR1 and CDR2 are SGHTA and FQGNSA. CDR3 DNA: TGTGCCAGCAGCCAGGTACAGACCTATGGCTACACCTTC. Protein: CASSQVQTYGYTF.

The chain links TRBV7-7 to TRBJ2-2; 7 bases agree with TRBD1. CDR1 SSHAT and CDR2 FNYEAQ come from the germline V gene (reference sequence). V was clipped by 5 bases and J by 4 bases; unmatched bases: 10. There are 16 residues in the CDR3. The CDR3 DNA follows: TGTGCCAGCAGCCCCCAGACAGGGTCGGTCACCGGGGAGCTGTTTTTT. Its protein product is CASSPQTGSVTGELFF.

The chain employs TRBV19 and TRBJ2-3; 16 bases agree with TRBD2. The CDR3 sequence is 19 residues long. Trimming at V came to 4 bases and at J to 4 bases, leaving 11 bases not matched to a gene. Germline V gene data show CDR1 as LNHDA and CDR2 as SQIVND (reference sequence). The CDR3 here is CASSRQGTSGGAGSDTQYF. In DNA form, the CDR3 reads TGTGCCAGTAGTAGGCAAGGGACTAGCGGGGGGGCCGGGTCAGATACGCAGTATTTT.

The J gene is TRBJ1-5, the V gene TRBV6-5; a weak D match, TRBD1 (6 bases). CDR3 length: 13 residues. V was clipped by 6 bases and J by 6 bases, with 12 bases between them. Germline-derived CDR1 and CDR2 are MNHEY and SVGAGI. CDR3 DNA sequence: TGTGCCAGCAGCATCCTCAGGGGTCAGCCCCAGCATTTT. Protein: CASSILRGQPQHF.

The CDR3 region is CASSLLRDRATYEQYF. The DNA for the CDR3 is TGTGCCAGCAGCTTACTACGGGACAGGGCAACCTACGAGCAGTACTTC. The chain is built from TRBV11-2 and TRBJ2-7; 9 nucleotides agree with TRBD1. The CDR3 totals 16 residues. Per germline, CDR1 SGHAT and CDR2 FQNNGV. The trim removed 2 bases at V and 2 bases at J, leaving 7 bases unmatched.

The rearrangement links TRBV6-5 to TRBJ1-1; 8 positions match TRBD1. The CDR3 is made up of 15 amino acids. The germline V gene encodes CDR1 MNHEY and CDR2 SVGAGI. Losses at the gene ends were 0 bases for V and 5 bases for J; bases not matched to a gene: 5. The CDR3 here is CASSYSNRGETEAFF. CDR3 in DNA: TGTGCCAGCAGTTACTCGAACAGGGGGGAAACTGAAGCTTTCTTT.

In DNA, the CDR3 is TGTGCCAGCAGCCAAGCGGGGGCCTCTCTGAATGAGCAGTTCTTC. Its translation is CASSQAGASLNEQFF. The chain employs TRBV9 and TRBJ2-1; 8 positions match TRBD2. This CDR3 has 15 residues. J was trimmed by 7 bases and V by 4 bases; bases with no gene match: 10. CDR1 is SGDLS and CDR2 is YYNGEE in the germline V gene.

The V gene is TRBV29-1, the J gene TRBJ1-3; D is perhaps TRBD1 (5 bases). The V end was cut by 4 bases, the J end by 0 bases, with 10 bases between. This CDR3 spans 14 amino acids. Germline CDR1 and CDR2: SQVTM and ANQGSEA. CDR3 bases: TGCAGCGTTGGGCAGGGAAACTCTGGAAACACCATATATTTT. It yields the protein CSVGQGNSGNTIYF.